Below, 4 T cell receptor beta chains from the same sample are listed, as sequenced in a study of Ad26.COV2.S vaccination and SARS-CoV-2 variants. Treatment: 15 to 20 received Ad26.COV2.S at low or high dose, single or two shots; several received placebo; per-sample allocation not given. Samples analyzed were those drawn on day 63 after the first vaccine or placebo injection. The repertoire was sequenced with immunoSEQ multiplex PCR; TCRdb's copy has only in-frame clones and lacks some. The repertoire holds a few hundred thousand clones, with about 91% as singletons. Specimen: peripheral blood, collected in a trial of Ad26.COV2.S vaccine versus placebo. The source of these receptors is a person between 18 and 65 years old who received the Ad26.COV2.S COVID-19 vaccine or a placebo.

The CDR3 DNA follows: TGTGCCAGCAGCCAATCGGTCCCCGGGAGGGGGGAGCTGTTTTTT. Protein sequence: CASSQSVPGRGELFF. V gene TRBV4-2 combines with J gene TRBJ2-2, with TRBD2 matching over 7 bases. Germline assignment: CDR1 LGHNA and CDR2 YNFKEQ. There are 15 residues in the CDR3. V trimming: 2 bases; J trimming: 8 bases; junction bases outside the gene matches: 8.

The chain recombines TRBV19 with TRBJ1-2; D uncertain. V was cut by 0 bases and J by 0 bases, with 14 bases left in between. CDR1 LNHDA and CDR2 SQIVND come from the germline V gene (reference sequence). The CDR3 covers 17 residues. The CDR3 loop reads CASSIDLGVGANYGYTF. The CDR3 coding sequence is TGTGCCAGTAGTATAGATCTGGGCGTCGGAGCTAACTATGGCTACACCTTC.

This clone was counted a single time. The chain employs TRBV28 and TRBJ2-1; 7 bases are a match to TRBD2. Germline CDR1 is MDHEN and CDR2 is SYDVKM. This CDR3 comprises 15 residues. Germline trimming cut 2 bases from V and 5 bases from J; bases unmatched to any gene: 6. The CDR3 region is CASSLKGREDNEQFF. In DNA form, the CDR3 reads TGTGCCAGCAGTTTAAAGGGACGGGAGGACAATGAGCAGTTCTTC.

The chain employs TRBV10-3 and TRBJ1-2; unclear D gene. Trimming pared 3 bases from V and 4 bases from J, leaving 6 bases between. The CDR3 extends over 12 amino acids. Germline V gene sequence: CDR1 ENHRY, CDR2 SYGVKD. CDR3 sequence: CAISDGGYGYTF. For the CDR3, the DNA is TGTGCCATCAGTGACGGTGGCTATGGCTACACCTTC.